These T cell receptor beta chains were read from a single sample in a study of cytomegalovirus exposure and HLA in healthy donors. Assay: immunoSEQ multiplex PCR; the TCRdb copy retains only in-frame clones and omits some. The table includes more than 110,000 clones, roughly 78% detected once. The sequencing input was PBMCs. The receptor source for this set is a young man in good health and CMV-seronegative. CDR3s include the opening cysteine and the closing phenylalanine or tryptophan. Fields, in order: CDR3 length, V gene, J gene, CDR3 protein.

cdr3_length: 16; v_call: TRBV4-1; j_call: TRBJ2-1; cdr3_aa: CASSQEVAGGLNEQFF
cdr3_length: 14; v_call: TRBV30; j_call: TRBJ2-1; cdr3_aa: CAWSLSGLYNEQFF
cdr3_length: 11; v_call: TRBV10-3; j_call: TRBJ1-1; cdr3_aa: CAISDGTEAFF
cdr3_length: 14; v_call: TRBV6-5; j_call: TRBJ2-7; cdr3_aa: CASSTQGSSYEQYF
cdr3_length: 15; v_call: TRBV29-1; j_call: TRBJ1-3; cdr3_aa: CSVEVRGLIGNTIYF
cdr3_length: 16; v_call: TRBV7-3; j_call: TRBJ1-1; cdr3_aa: CASSLVSRQPNTEAFF
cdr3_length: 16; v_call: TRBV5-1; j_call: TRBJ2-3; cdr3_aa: CASSLTGDRSTDTQYF
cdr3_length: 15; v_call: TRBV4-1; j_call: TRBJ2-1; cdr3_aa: CASSQGGQGHNEQFF
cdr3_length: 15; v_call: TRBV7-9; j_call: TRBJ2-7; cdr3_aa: CASSSKTGGSYEQYF
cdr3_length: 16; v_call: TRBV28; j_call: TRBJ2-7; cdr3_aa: CASSRGAGGAAYEQYF
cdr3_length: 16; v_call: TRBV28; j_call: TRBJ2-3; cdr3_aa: CASSPRGGFVTDTQYF
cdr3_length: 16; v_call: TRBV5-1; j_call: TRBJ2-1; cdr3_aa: CASSFSGTSGRNEQFF
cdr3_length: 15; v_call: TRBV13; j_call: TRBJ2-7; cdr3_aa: CASSPREGLTYEQYF
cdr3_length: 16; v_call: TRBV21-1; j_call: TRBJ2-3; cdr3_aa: CASSKGLAGGTDTQYF
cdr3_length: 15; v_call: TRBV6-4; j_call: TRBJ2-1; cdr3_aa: CASSGGLADYNEQFF
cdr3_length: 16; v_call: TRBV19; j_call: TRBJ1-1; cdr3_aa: CAILRSLDRFNTEAFF
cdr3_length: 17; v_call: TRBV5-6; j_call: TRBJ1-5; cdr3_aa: CASSVRRPATSNQPQHF
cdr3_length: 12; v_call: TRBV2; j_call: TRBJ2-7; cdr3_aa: CASSQGGYEQYF
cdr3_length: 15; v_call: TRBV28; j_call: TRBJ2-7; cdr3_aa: CASSPRTGYSYEQYF
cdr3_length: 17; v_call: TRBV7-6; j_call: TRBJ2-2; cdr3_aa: CASSPGLAGELIGELFF
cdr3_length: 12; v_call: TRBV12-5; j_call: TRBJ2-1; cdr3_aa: CASGTSLSEQFF
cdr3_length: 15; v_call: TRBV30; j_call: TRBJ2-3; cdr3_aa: CAWTRTAGGQRGQYF
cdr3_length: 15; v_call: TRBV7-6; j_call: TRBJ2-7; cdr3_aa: CASSSGREGVYEQYF
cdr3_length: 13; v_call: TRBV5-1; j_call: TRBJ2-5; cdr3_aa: CASSLVSGEPQYF
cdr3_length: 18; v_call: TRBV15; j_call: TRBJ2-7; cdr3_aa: CATSRDRLGMPSPYEQYF
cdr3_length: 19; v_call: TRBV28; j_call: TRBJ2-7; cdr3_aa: CASSLVIGRGTSFIYEQYF
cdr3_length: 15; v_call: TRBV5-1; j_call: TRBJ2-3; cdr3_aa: CASSLRGRGSDTQYF
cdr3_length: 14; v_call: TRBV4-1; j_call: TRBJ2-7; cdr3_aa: CASSQDWGAGEQYF
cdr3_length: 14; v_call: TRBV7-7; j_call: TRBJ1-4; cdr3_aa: CASSSGTDNEKLFF
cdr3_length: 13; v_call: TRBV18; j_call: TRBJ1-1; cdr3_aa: CASSRGENTEAFF
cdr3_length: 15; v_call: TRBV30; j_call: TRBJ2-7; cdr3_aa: CAWSAIRGFRYEQYF
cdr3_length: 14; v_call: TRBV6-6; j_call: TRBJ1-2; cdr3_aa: CASSTDRGNYGYTF
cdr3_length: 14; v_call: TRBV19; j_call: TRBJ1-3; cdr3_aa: CASSAVSSGNTIYF
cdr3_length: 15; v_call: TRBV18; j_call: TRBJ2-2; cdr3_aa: CASSPAGTVAGELFF
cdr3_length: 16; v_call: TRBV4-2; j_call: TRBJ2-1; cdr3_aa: CASSQDLTSGSWEQFF
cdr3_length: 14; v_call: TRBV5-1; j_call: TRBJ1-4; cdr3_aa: CASSSGTGNEKLFF
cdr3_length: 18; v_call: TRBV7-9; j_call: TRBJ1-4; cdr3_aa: CASSYPQGTTATNEKLFF